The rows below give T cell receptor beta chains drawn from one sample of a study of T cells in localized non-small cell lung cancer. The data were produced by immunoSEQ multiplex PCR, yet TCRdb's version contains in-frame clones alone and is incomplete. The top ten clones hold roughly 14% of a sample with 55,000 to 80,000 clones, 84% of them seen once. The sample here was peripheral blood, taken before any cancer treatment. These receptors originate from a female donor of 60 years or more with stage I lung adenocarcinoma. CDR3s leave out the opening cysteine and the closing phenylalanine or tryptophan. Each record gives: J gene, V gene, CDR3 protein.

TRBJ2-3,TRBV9,ASNPAGGPPDTQY
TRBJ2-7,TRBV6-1,ASRRASSYEQY
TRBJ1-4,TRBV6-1,ASSERGRAGDEKLF
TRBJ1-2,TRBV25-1,ASSDTQGNYGYT
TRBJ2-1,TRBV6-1,ASSERGWGPRRESNEQF
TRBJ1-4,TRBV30,AWSVSVGRQNNEKLF
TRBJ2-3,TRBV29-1,SVVQGVPDTQY
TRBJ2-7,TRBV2,ASMGQGNYEQY
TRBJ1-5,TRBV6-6,ASIKKVREGNQPQH
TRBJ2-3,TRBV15,ATSTGLAGGSRTDTQY
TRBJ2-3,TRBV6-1,ASSRLAGVADTQY
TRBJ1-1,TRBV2,ASSTGRDRTMNTEAF